This T cell receptor (beta chain) was identified in a study of blood T cell repertoires in COVID-19. Study background: Donors in the United States, Italy and Spain gave samples during acute or convalescent COVID-19. Sources were T cells, B-cell-depleted T cells, or PBMCs; the material itself was cDNA or gDNA.

Authors' processing steps: Using reference gene primer amplification, nucleated cell counts were estimated. Some clones are missing from TCRdb's copy, which holds only in-frame ones; the method was immunoSEQ multiplex PCR. D and trimming come from the DNA, and the V and J calls and clone size come from that table. The sample yields approximately 140,000 clones, 75% to 85% seen once. The sequenced sample was peripheral blood. The source is a human donor with acute or convalescent COVID-19. The donor label of this sample is uncertain.

This CDR3 is CASSFRGTGSNQPQHF. In nucleotides, the CDR3 is TGTGCCAGCAGCTTTAGGGGCACAGGATCCAATCAGCCCCAGCATTTT. This chain links TRBV5-6 with TRBJ1-5, with a tentative D call TRBD1 (5 bases). Germline lookup yields CDR1 SGHDT and CDR2 YYEEEE. This CDR3 spans 16 amino acids. Trimming cost V 2 bases and J 3 bases, with 15 bases left between them.